Each of the 20 T cell receptor beta chains below was sequenced from the same sample in a study of cytomegalovirus exposure and HLA in healthy donors. The protocol was immunoSEQ multiplex PCR, while the TCRdb copy is restricted to in-frame clones and leaves out a portion. The table shows roughly 100,000 clones, with approximately 90% occurring only once. Sequencing was performed on PBMCs. The source of these receptors is a woman between 18 and 29 years old in good health and CMV-seropositive.

V gene TRBV6-6 combines with J gene TRBJ1-3; 8 bases agree with TRBD1. Germline CDR1 reads MNHNY; CDR2 reads SVGAGI (reference sequence). The CDR3 consists of 15 residues. V shed 6 bases and J 0 bases; nucleotides not matched to a gene: 4. DNA of the CDR3: TGTGCCAGCAGGGGGGACAGGAACTCTGGAAACACCATATATTTT. Translation: CASRGDRNSGNTIYF.

The chain employs TRBV7-8 and TRBJ2-5; maybe TRBD1 (6 bases). The CDR3 has 15 residues. The germline V gene encodes CDR1 SGHVS and CDR2 FQNEAQ. The germline V and J ends were trimmed by 5 bases and 1 base, with 14 bases remaining between them. The DNA of the CDR3 is TGTGCCAGCAGCGACGTGGGACAAGCCCAAGAGACCCAGTACTTC. This codes for CASSDVGQAQETQYF.

The V gene is TRBV11-1, the J gene TRBJ1-5, with 10 bases fitting TRBD1. Germline loops: CDR1 SGHAT, CDR2 FQDESV (reference sequence). J was trimmed by 5 bases and V by 2 bases; bases with no gene match: 9. CDR3 length: 17 amino acids. CDR3 nucleotide sequence: TGTGCCAGCAGCTTATGGTCCGGGACAGGGGCTCATCAGCCCCAGCATTTT. Translation: CASSLWSGTGAHQPQHF.

This chain connects TRBV5-1 to TRBJ2-7; TRBD2 matches at 9 bases. The V and J ends lost 4 bases and 1 base, in that order; junction bases with no gene match: 12. The CDR3 loop spans 17 amino acids. Per germline, CDR1 SGHRS and CDR2 YFSETQ. The CDR3 region has the DNA TGCGCCAGCAGCGCCTTAAAGGCGGGAGGGCCGTCCTACGAGCAGTACTTC. It yields the protein CASSALKAGGPSYEQYF.

The V and J genes are TRBV9 and TRBJ2-3; possibly TRBD1 for D (6 bases). This CDR3 is 13 amino acids long. V dropped 7 bases and J dropped 3 bases, with 12 bases sitting between them. The V gene's germline CDR1 is SGDLS and CDR2 YYNGEE. The CDR3 sequence: CASRNQGTDTQYF. The DNA for the CDR3 is TGTGCCAGCCGAAATCAGGGGACAGATACGCAGTATTTT.

The CDR3 nucleotides are TGTGCCAGCGCCAACAGGGGCCCTAGCAATCAGCCCCAGCATTTT. Its translation is CASANRGPSNQPQHF. The rearrangement uses TRBV27 and TRBJ1-5; 7 bases are a match to TRBD1. The CDR3 totals 15 residues. J lost 0 bases, V lost 8 bases, and 7 bases had no gene match. Germline lookup yields CDR1 MNHEY and CDR2 SMNVEV (reference sequence).

This clone was counted a single time. This chain links TRBV7-9 with TRBJ2-2, with 9 nucleotides matching TRBD2. Losses at the gene ends were 7 bases for V and 2 bases for J; bases not matched to a gene: 8. CDR3 length equals 16 residues. Germline-derived CDR1 and CDR2 are SEHNR and FQNEAQ (reference sequence). CDR3 sequence reads: CASTIFSGGNTGELFF. The CDR3 DNA reads TGTGCCAGCACCATCTTTAGCGGGGGAAACACCGGGGAGCTGTTTTTT.

The V call is TRBV4-1, the J call TRBJ2-1; 13 bases line up with TRBD2. This CDR3 spans 17 amino acids. CDR1 and CDR2 from the germline V gene are MGHRA and YSYEKL. J lost 7 bases, V lost 4 bases, and 10 bases had no gene match. The CDR3 sequence is CASSRLTSGGAGNEQFF. The DNA of the CDR3 is TGCGCCAGCAGCCGCCTCACTAGCGGGGGGGCGGGAAATGAGCAGTTCTTC.

CDR3: CASSLGDIDNEKLFF. The CDR3 DNA is TGTGCCAGCAGCTTAGGGGACATCGATAATGAAAAACTGTTTTTT. The chain links TRBV7-9 to TRBJ1-4; maybe TRBD1 (6 bases). Germline CDR1 is SEHNR and CDR2 is FQNEAQ (reference sequence). CDR3 length: 15 amino acids. V was shortened by 1 base and J by 4 bases, with 10 bases between the two germline ends.

The chain is built from TRBV30 and TRBJ2-7; tentatively, D is TRBD1 (5 bases). V lost 3 bases, J lost 0 bases, and 9 bases lay in between. The CDR3 is 13 residues long. Germline V CDR1 and CDR2: GTSNPN, SVGIG (reference sequence). CDR3 DNA: TGTGCCTGGAGGCAGGGCCACTCCTACGAGCAGTACTTC. Protein: CAWRQGHSYEQYF.

The table lists this clone with a count of one. This sequence joins TRBV28 and TRBJ1-1; no clear D gene. Germline CDR1 is MDHEN and CDR2 is SYDVKM. The germline V and J ends were trimmed by 5 bases and 8 bases, with 9 bases remaining between them. This CDR3 has 11 residues. The CDR3 DNA reads as TGTGCCAGCAGTCCGGAGCAAGAAGCTTTCTTT. It codes for CASSPEQEAFF.

In its sample, this clone was seen once. V and J are TRBV7-3 and TRBJ2-1, with 8 bases that match TRBD1. The CDR3 has 15 residues. V shed 5 bases and J 5 bases; nucleotides not matched to a gene: 8. Looked up from germline, CDR1 is SGHTA and CDR2 is FQGTGA. CDR3 in DNA: TGTGCCAGCAGCCACGGGACAGGTTGGAACAATGAGCAGTTCTTC. Protein product: CASSHGTGWNNEQFF. Full variable domain (missing parts from reference TRBV7-3 and TRBJ2-1): GAGVSQTPSNKVTEKGKYVELRCDPISGHTALYWYRQSLGQGPEFLIYFQGTGAADDSGLPNDRFFAVRPEGSVSTLKIQRTERGDSAVYLCASSHGTGWNNEQFFGPGTRLTVL.

The V and J genes are TRBV10-3 and TRBJ1-3; 9 bases are shared with TRBD1. CDR1 ENHRY and CDR2 SYGVKD come from the germline V gene. CDR3 length: 14 residues. J lost 3 bases, V lost 7 bases, and 4 bases had no gene match. CDR3 region: CAINSGQGGNTIYF. The CDR3 DNA reads as TGTGCCATCAACTCGGGACAGGGTGGAAACACCATATATTTT.

The gene calls are TRBV25-1 and TRBJ2-5; 7 nucleotides match TRBD1. V trimming: 3 bases; J trimming: 3 bases; junction bases outside the gene matches: 13. CDR1 MGHDK and CDR2 SYGVNS come from the germline V gene. The CDR3 consists of 17 residues. Here the CDR3 reads CASSDHQITGTEETQYF. In DNA, the CDR3 is TGTGCCAGCAGTGATCACCAAATAACCGGGACAGAAGAGACCCAGTACTTC.

V is TRBV27 and J is TRBJ1-5, with 7 bases fitting TRBD1. This CDR3 comprises 17 residues. With 5 bases clipped from V and 3 bases from J, the junction kept 13 bases outside the gene matches. Looked up from germline, CDR1 is MNHEY and CDR2 is SMNVEV (reference sequence). CDR3 region: CASSPLEGTGDNQPQHF. For the CDR3, the DNA is TGTGCCAGCAGTCCTCTGGAGGGCACAGGGGACAATCAGCCCCAGCATTTT.

The genes are TRBV28 and TRBJ2-3; 16 bases map to TRBD2. J was trimmed by 3 bases and V by 6 bases; bases with no gene match: 9. Germline assignment: CDR1 MDHEN and CDR2 SYDVKM. The CDR3 totals 18 residues. The CDR3 region has the DNA TGTGCCAGCAGGCGAGCGGGACTAGCGGGGGGGCCAACAGATACGCAGTATTTT. Protein: CASRRAGLAGGPTDTQYF. Variable domain in full (rest from reference TRBV28 and TRBJ2-3): DVKVTQSSRYLVKRTGEKVFLECVQDMDHENMFWYRQDPGLGLRLIYFSYDVKMKEKGDIPEGYSVSREKKERFSLILESASTNQTSMYLCASRRAGLAGGPTDTQYFGPGTRLTVL.

This clone was detected once. Other nucleotide sequences in the sample specify the same CDR3. CDR3 sequence (DNA): TGTGCCAGCAGTGACTCGACTAGCGGCTACAATGAGCAGTTCTTC. It yields the protein CASSDSTSGYNEQFF. The V and J genes are TRBV6-4 and TRBJ2-1, with 9 bases aligning to TRBD2. Germline loops: CDR1 MRHNA, CDR2 SNTAGT. V lost 0 bases, J lost 3 bases, and 0 bases stayed unmatched. The CDR3 spans 15 residues.

The chain links TRBV5-1 to TRBJ1-2; TRBD1 might be the D (6 bases). The CDR3 length is 12 residues. Trimming took off 4 bases at V and 5 bases at J, with 9 bases between the two ends. Germline CDR1 is SGHRS and CDR2 is YFSETQ. The CDR3 DNA reads as TGCGCCAGCAGCCTCGGACAGTATGGCTACACCTTC. This codes for CASSLGQYGYTF.

The chain recombines TRBV27 with TRBJ1-5; 7 bases line up with TRBD1. This CDR3 is 15 amino acids long. Looked up from germline, CDR1 is MNHEY and CDR2 is SMNVEV (reference sequence). Losses at the gene ends were 0 bases for V and 4 bases for J; bases not matched to a gene: 3. The CDR3 DNA is TGTGCCAGCAGTTTATCCAGGGGGTTAAATCAGCCCCAGCATTTT. Translating gives CASSLSRGLNQPQHF.

The chain employs TRBV30 and TRBJ2-1; D is undetermined. Trimming pared 2 bases from V and 6 bases from J, leaving 20 bases between. Per germline, CDR1 GTSNPN and CDR2 SVGIG (reference sequence). The CDR3 contains 16 residues. The CDR3: CAWSPARSRDGNEQFF. The CDR3 bases are TGTGCCTGGAGTCCGGCGAGGAGCCGCGACGGCAATGAGCAGTTCTTC.